This TCR beta chain is from a study of blood T cell repertoires in COVID-19. On the study more broadly: The United States, Italy and Spain provided the acute and convalescent COVID-19 samples. T cells, B-cell-depleted T cells, or PBMCs supplied cDNA or gDNA.

In germline, CDR1 is SNHLY, CDR2 FYNNEI. V lost 5 bases, J lost 5 bases, and 16 bases lay in between. The length of the CDR3 is 15 residues. Under the authors' procedure: Scientists estimated how many nucleated cells there were by amplifying reference gene primers. Method: immunoSEQ multiplex PCR; TCRdb's copy keeps in-frame clones and lacks some. V and J calls and clone size come straight from that table; D and trimming were deduced from the DNA. The profile shows roughly 72,000 clones, 75% to 90% of them singletons. What was sequenced was peripheral blood. The receptor was derived from a human donor in a cohort sampled during active COVID-19. This chain connects TRBV2 to TRBJ2-1; TRBD1 might be the D (6 bases). CDR3 amino acids: CASSYIGGRNNEQFF. CDR3 DNA: TGTGCCAGCAGTTATATTGGGGGCCGAAACAATGAGCAGTTCTTC. The full variable domain, in which reference TRBV2 and TRBJ2-1 provide the parts outside the CDR3, is EPEVTQTPSHQVTQMGQEVILRCVPISNHLYFYWYRQILGQKVEFLVSFYNNEISEKSEIFDDQFSVERPDGSNFTLKIRSTKLEDSAMYFCASSYIGGRNNEQFFGPGTRLTVL.